This TCR beta chain was recorded in a study of blood T cell repertoires in COVID-19. In the study's own analysis: Amplification with reference gene primers provided the estimates of nucleated cell counts. TCRdb's copy holds only in-frame clones and misses some; the assay was immunoSEQ multiplex PCR. V and J calls and clone size are copied from that table; D and trimming were computed from the DNA. Altogether around 90,000 clones are present, 80% to 90% being singletons, with the ten largest covering less than 15%. The CDR3 is 12 residues long. V shed 7 bases and J shed 9 bases, with 10 bases lying between them.

The specimen sequenced was peripheral blood. The gene calls are TRBV12-3 or TRBV12-4 and TRBJ1-6, with D possibly matching TRBD1 (5 bases). The sequence was obtained from a human donor in a cohort sampled during active COVID-19. For the CDR3, the DNA is TGTGCCAGCACTAAGGGACTTTCACCCCTCCACTTT. It yields the protein CASTKGLSPLHF.